What follows is one T cell receptor beta chain and its context. The data were produced by immunoSEQ multiplex PCR, yet TCRdb's version contains in-frame clones alone and is incomplete. Among about 75,000 clones listed, over 85% were seen once. This CDR3 spans 16 amino acids. Germline V gene sequence: CDR1 SGHKS, CDR2 YYEKEE (reference sequence). The V gene lost 0 bases and the J gene lost 2 bases, with 13 bases spanning the gap. The data were taken from a study of T cell changes during pregnancy in multiple sclerosis. V is TRBV5-5 and J is TRBJ2-3; tentatively, D is TRBD2 (5 bases). Sample: CD4+ T cells from peripheral blood mononuclear cells, taken after pregnancy. The TCR sequence derives from a female donor with multiple sclerosis, enrolled in a pregnancy study. CDR3 bases: TGTGCCAGCAGCTTGGCTGCGACTACATTCACAGATACGCAGTATTTT. Amino acids: CASSLAATTFTDTQYF.